Following are 17 T cell receptor beta chains from one sample sequenced in a study of cytomegalovirus exposure and HLA in healthy donors. In the PCR, 60 Vbeta and 13 Jbeta primers were used. Clones were read by immunoSEQ multiplex PCR, and TCRdb kept only the in-frame ones, dropping some. This sample has about 150,000 clones, with nearly 80% found just once. Material for sequencing was PBMCs. These receptors were obtained from a male donor in good health and CMV-seronegative.

The V gene is TRBV18, the J gene TRBJ1-1; 7 bases fit TRBD1. Germline V gene sequence: CDR1 KGHSH, CDR2 LQKENI. The CDR3 is 16 residues long. Trimming took 6 bases from V and 0 from J; bases not matched to a gene: 10. CDR3 in DNA: TGTGCCAGCTCCCCTAATTACAGGGGAATGAACACTGAAGCTTTCTTT. Amino acid sequence: CASSPNYRGMNTEAFF.

This sequence joins TRBV27 and TRBJ1-6; D uncertain. Looked up from germline, CDR1 is MNHEY and CDR2 is SMNVEV (reference sequence). Trimming removed 9 bases from V and 4 bases from J, with 10 bases in between. This CDR3 is 13 amino acids long. DNA for the CDR3: TGTGCCAGTCGGCCTAGGTATAATTCACCCCTCCACTTT. Its protein product is CASRPRYNSPLHF.

As DNA, the CDR3 is TGTGCCTGGAGTGCCACCGGGTACAGGGTCTATGGCTACACCTTC. It encodes CAWSATGYRVYGYTF. This rearrangement joins TRBV30 to TRBJ1-2, with D perhaps TRBD1 (6 bases). Trimming shortened V by 1 base and J by 4 bases, and 16 bases separated the two germline ends. Germline CDR1 reads GTSNPN; CDR2 reads SVGIG (reference sequence). The CDR3 runs to 15 residues.

The chain is built from TRBV5-1 and TRBJ2-1; unclear D gene. The CDR3 runs to 15 residues. The V gene lost 0 bases and the J gene lost 2 bases, with 9 bases spanning the gap. CDR1 and CDR2 (germline): SGHRS, YFSETQ. DNA of the CDR3: TGCGCCAGCAGCTTGGCCATAAGCACCTACAATGAGCAGTTCTTC. Encoded protein: CASSLAISTYNEQFF.

The V call is TRBV27, the J call TRBJ2-7; tentatively, D is TRBD1 (6 bases). The V gene lost 6 bases and the J gene lost 5 bases, with 14 bases spanning the gap. CDR1 is MNHEY, CDR2 SMNVEV, per germline (reference sequence). The CDR3 covers 13 residues. CDR3 sequence reads: CASSQDSSDEQYF. CDR3 coding DNA: TGTGCCAGCAGCCAGGACAGTTCGGACGAGCAGTACTTC.

The count of this clone is one. The chain combines TRBV6-1 with TRBJ1-2, with D possibly TRBD1 on 6 matching bases. The germline V gene has CDR1 MNHNS and CDR2 SASEGT. This CDR3 is built from 12 residues. The V end lost 6 bases, the J end lost 3 bases, and 8 bases lay between the germline ends. The CDR3 loop reads CASSEGDYGYTF. DNA of the CDR3: TGTGCCAGCAGCGAGGGGGACTATGGCTACACCTTC.

This clone appeared a few times. This sequence joins TRBV11-2 and TRBJ2-7; possibly TRBD1 for D (6 bases). CDR1 is SGHAT and CDR2 is FQNNGV in the germline V gene. This CDR3 contains 15 residues. Trimming took 5 bases from V and 0 from J, leaving 14 bases between them. The CDR3 bases are TGTGCCAGCAGCCAACAGGGATCCTACTCCTACGAGCAGTACTTC. Translated: CASSQQGSYSYEQYF.

As concerns this clone: One end of the junction varies from germline; a read error may be responsible. V is TRBV5-6 and J is TRBJ2-6; 8 nucleotides agree with TRBD1. Germline V gene sequence: CDR1 SGHDT, CDR2 YYEEEE. The CDR3 runs 16 residues. The CDR3 sequence is CASSLDRASGANVLTF. The CDR3, as DNA: TGTGCCAGCAGTTTGGACAGGGCCTCTGGGGCCAACGTCCTGACTTTC.

J is TRBJ1-6 and V is TRBV5-1; D is uncertain. The CDR3 consists of 14 residues. Germline CDR1 is SGHRS and CDR2 is YFSETQ. Trimming shortened V by 4 bases and J by 8 bases, and 13 bases separated the two germline ends. As DNA, the CDR3 is TGCGCCAGCAGCGACCTACTCCAGGATTCACCCCTCCACTTT. Encoded protein: CASSDLLQDSPLHF.

This sequence joins TRBV13 and TRBJ1-4; TRBD1 agrees at 8 bases. Germline assignment: CDR1 PRHDT and CDR2 FYEKMQ (reference sequence). V lost 5 bases to trimming and J lost 4 bases; unmatched junction nucleotides: 9. CDR3 size: 16 residues. CDR3 DNA: TGTGCCAGCAGCCACCGCGGGACAGGCCTTAATGAAAAACTGTTTTTT. It translates to CASSHRGTGLNEKLFF.

This sequence joins TRBV5-1 and TRBJ1-2; D not certain. V lost 3 bases and J 7 bases, leaving 16 bases between the germline ends. This CDR3 has 14 residues. CDR1 and CDR2 from the germline V gene are SGHRS and YFSETQ. This CDR3 is CASSWEGRGSGYTF. The CDR3 region has the DNA TGCGCCAGCAGCTGGGAAGGGCGAGGGTCTGGCTACACCTTC. The entire variable domain, with the rest obtained from reference TRBV5-1 and TRBJ1-2, is as follows: KAGVTQTPRYLIKTRGQQVTLSCSPISGHRSVSWYQQTPGQGLQFLFEYFSETQRNKGNFPGRFSGRQFSNSRSEMNVSTLELGDSALYLCASSWEGRGSGYTFGSGTRLTVV.

The chain has TRBV11-3 and TRBJ2-7; 8 nucleotides agree with TRBD1. The CDR3 consists of 12 residues. The V gene's germline CDR1 is SGHNT and CDR2 YENEEA. The J segment lost 6 bases and the V segment lost 3 bases, leaving 1 base of the junction unmatched. The DNA for the CDR3 is TGTGCCAGCAGCTTCACAGGGGGCGAGCAGTACTTC. It yields the protein CASSFTGGEQYF. Variable domain in full (rest from reference TRBV11-3 and TRBJ2-7): EAGVVQSPRYKIIEKKQPVAFWCNPISGHNTLYWYLQNLGQGPELLIRYENEEAVDDSQLPKDRFSAERLKGVDSTLKIQPAELGDSAVYLCASSFTGGEQYFGPGTRLTVT.

This clone was counted only a few times. This chain links TRBV5-1 with TRBJ1-3; 8 nucleotides agree with TRBD1. The V gene end was trimmed by 4 bases and the J gene end by 4 bases; junction bases not matched to a gene: 7. The CDR3 is 15 amino acids. Per germline, CDR1 SGHRS and CDR2 YFSETQ. The DNA for the CDR3 is TGCGCCAGCAGCCCTAATACAGGGGGAGGAAACACCATATATTTT. This translates into CASSPNTGGGNTIYF. Full variable domain (rest looked up from reference TRBV5-1 and TRBJ1-3): KAGVTQTPRYLIKTRGQQVTLSCSPISGHRSVSWYQQTPGQGLQFLFEYFSETQRNKGNFPGRFSGRQFSNSRSEMNVSTLELGDSALYLCASSPNTGGGNTIYFGEGSWLTVV.

This clone was seen more than once but under ten times. V and J are TRBV6-6 and TRBJ1-5, with 9 bases fitting TRBD1. The trim removed 7 bases at V and 2 bases at J, leaving 6 bases unmatched. The CDR3 extends over 15 amino acids. CDR1 is MNHNY, CDR2 SVGAGI, per germline (reference sequence). As DNA, the CDR3 is TGTGCCAGCAACCCACAGGGGGCCCGCAATCAGCCCCAGCATTTT. Encoded protein: CASNPQGARNQPQHF.

V and J are TRBV27 and TRBJ2-7; D gene unclear. From germline, CDR1 is MNHEY and CDR2 SMNVEV (reference sequence). Trimming left V 8 bases short and J 2 bases short, with 13 bases between. The CDR3 has 13 amino acids. The CDR3 DNA is TGTGCCAGCCGCTCCCTTACAGCCTACGAGCAGTACTTC. Its translation is CASRSLTAYEQYF.

This chain uses TRBV6-1 with TRBJ1-2; D not resolved. The CDR3 consists of 13 residues. The V gene lost 1 base and the J gene lost 2 bases, with 5 bases spanning the gap. The germline gives CDR1 MNHNS, CDR2 SASEGT. CDR3 residues: CASSEVENYGYTF. CDR3 nucleotides: TGTGCCAGCAGTGAAGTGGAGAACTATGGCTACACCTTC.

V gene TRBV11-2 combines with J gene TRBJ1-1, with 9 bases that match TRBD1. Germline V gene sequence: CDR1 SGHAT, CDR2 FQNNGV. CDR3 length: 12 amino acids. Trimming took 1 base from V and 12 from J; bases not matched to a gene: 3. The DNA for the CDR3 is TGTGCCAGCAGCTTAGGGGACAGGGTATCTTTCTTT. Residues: CASSLGDRVSFF.